This T cell receptor beta chain was profiled in a study of T cell responses to AZD1222 COVID-19 vaccine. Findings of the study overall: After two AZD1222 doses, spike-specific TCR breadth and depth rose versus day 0. Donors skewed white British and female; clonal diversity was possibly underestimated.

Assay: immunoSEQ multiplex PCR; the TCRdb copy retains only in-frame clones and omits some. The top ten hold about 4.3% of the sample, which has approximately 110,000 clones, approximately 89% seen once. This clone appeared a few times. No antigen is known for it. CDR3 length: 16 residues. Trimming removed 4 bases from V and 6 bases from J; junction bases left unmatched: 11. Germline CDR1 reads SGHTS; CDR2 reads YDEGEE. The chain joins TRBV5-8 to TRBJ1-5, with 9 bases lining up with TRBD1. This TCR was recovered from an adult who received the AZD1222 COVID-19 vaccine. Source: peripheral blood, taken 28 days after the second AZD1222 dose. In nucleotides, the CDR3 is TGTGCCAGCAGCGTGCCTACAGGGGGCGGAGGTCAGCCCCAGCATTTT. Translated: CASSVPTGGGGQPQHF.